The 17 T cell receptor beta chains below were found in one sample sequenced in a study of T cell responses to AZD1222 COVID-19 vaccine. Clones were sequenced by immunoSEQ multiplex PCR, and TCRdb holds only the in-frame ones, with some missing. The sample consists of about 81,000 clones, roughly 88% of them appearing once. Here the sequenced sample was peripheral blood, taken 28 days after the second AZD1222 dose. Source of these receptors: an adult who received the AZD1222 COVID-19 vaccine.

CDR3 sequence reads: CATSDFTGSSYEQYF. The CDR3 DNA reads as TGTGCCACCAGTGATTTTACAGGGAGCTCCTACGAGCAGTACTTC. The chain combines TRBV24-1 with TRBJ2-7, with D perhaps TRBD1 (6 bases). Trimming left V 1 base short and J 0 bases short, with 9 bases between. Germline V gives CDR1 KGHDR, CDR2 SFDVKD. The CDR3 length is 15 residues.

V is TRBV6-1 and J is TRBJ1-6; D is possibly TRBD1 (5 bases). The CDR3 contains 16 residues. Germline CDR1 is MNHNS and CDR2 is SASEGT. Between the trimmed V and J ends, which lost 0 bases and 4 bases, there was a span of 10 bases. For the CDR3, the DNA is TGTGCCAGCAGTGAAGCGGCAGGGCAGTATAATTCACCCCTCCACTTT. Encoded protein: CASSEAAGQYNSPLHF.

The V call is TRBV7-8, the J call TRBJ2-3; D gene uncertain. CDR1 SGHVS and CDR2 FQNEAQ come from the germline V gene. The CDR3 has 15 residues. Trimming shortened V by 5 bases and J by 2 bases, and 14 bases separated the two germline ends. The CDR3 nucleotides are TGTGCCAGCAGCCTGGATTTTTTCAACACAGATACGCAGTATTTT. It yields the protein CASSLDFFNTDTQYF.

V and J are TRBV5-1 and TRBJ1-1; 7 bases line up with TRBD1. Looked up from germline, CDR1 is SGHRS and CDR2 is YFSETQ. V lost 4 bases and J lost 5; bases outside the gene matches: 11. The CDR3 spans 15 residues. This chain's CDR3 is CASSPETGRRTEAFF. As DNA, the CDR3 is TGCGCCAGCAGCCCGGAGACAGGGAGGAGGACTGAAGCTTTCTTT.

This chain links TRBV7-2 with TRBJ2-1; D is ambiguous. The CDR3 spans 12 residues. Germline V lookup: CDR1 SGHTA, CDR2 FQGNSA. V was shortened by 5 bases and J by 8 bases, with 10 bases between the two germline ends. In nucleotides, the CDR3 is TGTGCCAGCAGCCCGGTTGCCGATGAGCAGTTCTTC. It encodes CASSPVADEQFF.

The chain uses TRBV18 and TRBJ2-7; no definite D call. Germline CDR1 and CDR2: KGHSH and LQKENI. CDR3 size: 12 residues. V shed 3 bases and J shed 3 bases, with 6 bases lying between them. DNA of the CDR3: TGTGCCAGCTCACCGTGGGGCTACGAGCAGTACTTC. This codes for CASSPWGYEQYF.

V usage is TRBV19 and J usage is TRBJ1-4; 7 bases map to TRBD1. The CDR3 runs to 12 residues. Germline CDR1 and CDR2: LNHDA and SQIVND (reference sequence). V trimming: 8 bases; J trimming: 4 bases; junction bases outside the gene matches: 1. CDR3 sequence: CASGDSNEKLFF. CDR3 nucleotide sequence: TGTGCCAGTGGGGACAGTAATGAAAAACTGTTTTTT.

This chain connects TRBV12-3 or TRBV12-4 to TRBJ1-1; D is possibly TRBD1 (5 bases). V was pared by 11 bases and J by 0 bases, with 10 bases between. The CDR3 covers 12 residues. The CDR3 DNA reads TGTGCCCATACAGGTTTGAACACTGAAGCTTTCTTT. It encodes CAHTGLNTEAFF.

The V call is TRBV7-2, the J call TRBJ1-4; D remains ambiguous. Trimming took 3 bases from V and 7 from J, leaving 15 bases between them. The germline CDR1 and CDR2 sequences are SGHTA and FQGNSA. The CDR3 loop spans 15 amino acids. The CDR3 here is CASSFTASVGEKLFF. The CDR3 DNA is TGTGCCAGCAGCTTTACGGCTTCTGTGGGTGAAAAACTGTTTTTT. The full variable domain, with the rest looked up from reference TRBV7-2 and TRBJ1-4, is GAGVSQSPSNKVTEKGKDVELRCDPISGHTALYWYRQSLGQGLEFLIYFQGNSAPDKSGLPSDRFSAERTGGSVSTLTIQRTQQEDSAVYLCASSFTASVGEKLFFGSGTQLSVL.

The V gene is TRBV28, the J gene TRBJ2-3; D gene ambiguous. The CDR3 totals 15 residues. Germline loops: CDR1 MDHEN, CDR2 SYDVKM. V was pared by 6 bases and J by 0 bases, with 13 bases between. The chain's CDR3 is CASSLEQPSTDTQYF. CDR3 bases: TGTGCCAGCAGCCTCGAACAGCCTAGCACAGATACGCAGTATTTT.

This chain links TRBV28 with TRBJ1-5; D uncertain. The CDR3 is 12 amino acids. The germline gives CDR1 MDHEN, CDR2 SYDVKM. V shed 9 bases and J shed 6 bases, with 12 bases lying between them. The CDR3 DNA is TGTGCCAGTTCCGCGGGTGGTCAGCCCCAGCATTTT. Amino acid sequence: CASSAGGQPQHF.

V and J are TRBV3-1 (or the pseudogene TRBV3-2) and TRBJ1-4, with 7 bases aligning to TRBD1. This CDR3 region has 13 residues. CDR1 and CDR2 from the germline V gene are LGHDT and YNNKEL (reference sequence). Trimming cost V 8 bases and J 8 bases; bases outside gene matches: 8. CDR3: CASRGTEDEKLFF. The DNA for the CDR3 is TGTGCCAGCCGCGGGACAGAGGACGAAAAACTGTTTTTT.

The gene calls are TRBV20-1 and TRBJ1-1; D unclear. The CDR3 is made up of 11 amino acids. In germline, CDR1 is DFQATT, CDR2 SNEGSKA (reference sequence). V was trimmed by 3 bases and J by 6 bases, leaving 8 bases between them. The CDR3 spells CSASGGAEAFF. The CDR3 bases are TGCAGTGCTAGTGGCGGCGCTGAAGCTTTCTTT.

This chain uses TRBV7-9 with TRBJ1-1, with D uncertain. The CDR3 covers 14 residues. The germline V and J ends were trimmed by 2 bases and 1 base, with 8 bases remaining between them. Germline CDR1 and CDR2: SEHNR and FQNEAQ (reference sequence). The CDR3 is CASSLSNRNTEAFF. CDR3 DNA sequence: TGTGCCAGCAGCTTATCGAACAGGAACACTGAAGCTTTCTTT.

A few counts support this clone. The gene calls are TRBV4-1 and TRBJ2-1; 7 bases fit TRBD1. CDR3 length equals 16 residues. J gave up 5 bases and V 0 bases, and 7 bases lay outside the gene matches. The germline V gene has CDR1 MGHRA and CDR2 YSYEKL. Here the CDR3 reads CASSQDPGQLNNEQFF. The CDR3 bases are TGCGCCAGCAGCCAAGACCCGGGACAGTTAAACAATGAGCAGTTCTTC.

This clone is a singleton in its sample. DNA for the CDR3: TGTGCCAGCAGTCTAGCGGGAGGGCCGGGGAATGAGCAGTTCTTC. Translation gives CASSLAGGPGNEQFF. The chain combines TRBV5-5 with TRBJ2-1, with 12 bases that match TRBD2. The CDR3 contains 15 residues. The ends lost 5 bases at V and 7 bases at J; junction bases unmatched: 7. Looked up from germline, CDR1 is SGHKS and CDR2 is YYEKEE (reference sequence).

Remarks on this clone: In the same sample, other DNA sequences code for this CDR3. The CDR3 reads CASSQDGQLNQPQHF. The CDR3 coding sequence is TGCGCCAGCAGCCAAGATGGGCAGCTCAATCAGCCCCAGCATTTT. V and J are TRBV4-1 and TRBJ1-5; no clear D gene. The CDR3 length is 15 residues. The V gene's germline CDR1 is MGHRA and CDR2 YSYEKL. V lost 0 bases and J 3 bases, leaving 9 bases between the germline ends.